Presented here are 8 T cell receptor beta chains from one specimen sequenced in a study of vaccination and CD4 T cells after COVID-19. As for treatment: approximately nine-day PBMC culture with coronavirus spike peptide pools or control peptides (ViraFEST assay). The study sequenced cultured CD4+ T cell DNA using the Oncomine TCR Beta short-read assay. TCRdb fed the PCR reads into MiXCR, producing one record per CDR3 protein. This repertoire shows 15,000 to 20,000 distinct CDR3 sequences, approximately 57% found once; its top ten account for 7% to 8.5%. No antigen has been assigned to these receptors. The sequences come from CD4+ T cells from blood, cultured in vitro, collected before SARS-CoV-2 vaccination. These receptors came from a human donor who had recovered from COVID-19.

The gene calls are TRBV20-1 and TRBJ2-5; 9 bases align to TRBD2. Germline loops: CDR1 DFQATT, CDR2 SNEGSKA (reference sequence). The CDR3 is 16 amino acids. V dropped 0 bases and J dropped 4; count of bases not matched to a gene: 9. The CDR3, as DNA: TGCAGTGCTAGAGATCTAAAAAGCGGGAGGCCAGAGACCCAGTACTTC. It specifies CSARDLKSGRPETQYF.

The CDR3: CAISRGRGLTNEKLFF. Here the CDR3 DNA reads TGTGCCATCAGTAGGGGCAGGGGGCTGACTAATGAAAAACTGTTTTTT. V usage is TRBV10-3 and J usage is TRBJ1-4; TRBD1 matches 8 bases. V was clipped by 5 bases and J by 2 bases; unmatched bases: 7. The CDR3 length is 16 residues. Germline V gives CDR1 ENHRY, CDR2 SYGVKD.

The chain couples TRBV10-1 to TRBJ2-3; 12 bases line up with TRBD1. Trimming removed 0 bases from V and 5 bases from J; junction bases left unmatched: 6. This CDR3 region has 17 residues. CDR1 and CDR2 (germline): WNHNN, SYGVQD (reference sequence). The CDR3 coding sequence is TGCGCCAGCAGTGAGTCGCCCGGGACAGGGGGCGGAGATACGCAGTATTTT. This codes for CASSESPGTGGGDTQYF.

The chain couples TRBV7-9 to TRBJ2-3; 9 nucleotides match TRBD2. The CDR3 consists of 16 residues. The V and J ends lost 1 base and 3 bases, in that order; junction bases with no gene match: 5. From germline, CDR1 is SEHNR and CDR2 FQNEAQ (reference sequence). The CDR3 bases are TGTGCCAGCAGCTTAGTGCGGCTAGCGGGAACAGATACGCAGTATTTT. Its protein product is CASSLVRLAGTDTQYF.

This rearrangement joins TRBV18 to TRBJ2-3; a weak D match, TRBD1 (5 bases). CDR3 length: 14 residues. V was clipped by 5 bases and J by 6 bases, with 15 bases between them. Germline assignment: CDR1 KGHSH and CDR2 LQKENI. The CDR3 nucleotides read TGTGCCAGCTCAACCAAGACAGTTGGGGATACGCAGTATTTT. Translating gives CASSTKTVGDTQYF. The full variable domain, in which reference TRBV18 and TRBJ2-3 provide the parts outside the CDR3, is NAGVMQNPRHLVRRRGQEARLRCSPMKGHSHVYWYRQLPEEGLKFMVYLQKENIIDESGMPKERFSAEFPKEGPSILRIQQVVRGDSAAYFCASSTKTVGDTQYFGPGTRLTVL.

This clonotype was picked up a small number of times. This chain uses TRBV7-9 with TRBJ2-7; D unresolved. The CDR3 runs 14 residues. CDR1 is SEHNR, CDR2 FQNEAQ, per germline (reference sequence). The ends were cut back, 6 bases at V and 0 bases at J, with 12 bases in the middle. The CDR3 DNA reads as TGTGCCAGCAGATACGGGTCTAGCTCCTACGAGCAGTACTTC. It yields the protein CASRYGSSSYEQYF.

The chain recombines TRBV6-1 with TRBJ1-1; no reliable D call. The CDR3 spans 14 residues. With 5 bases removed from V and 1 base from J, the gap between germline ends came to 11 bases. Looked up from germline, CDR1 is MNHNS and CDR2 is SASEGT. This chain's CDR3 is CASSNRDWNTEAFF. DNA of the CDR3: TGTGCCAGCAGTAACCGGGATTGGAACACTGAAGCTTTCTTT.

A note on this clonotype: One end of the junction does not line up with germline, which may come from a read error. This rearrangement joins TRBV7-9 to TRBJ2-3; D uncertain. Per germline, CDR1 SEHNR and CDR2 FQNEAQ (reference sequence). This CDR3 contains 12 residues. The CDR3: CASSSTAAAWDF. The DNA of the CDR3 is TGTGCCAGCAGCTCTACTGCCGCTGCGTGGGATTTT.